The present T cell receptor beta chain was sequenced within a study of T cell repertoires in cytomegalovirus infection. For the study at large: HLA-B-restricted CMV epitopes that are well studied, plus recently identified HLA-C-restricted ones, were used by the study. Indications came from public TCR beta signatures; they pointed to CMV infection and to a matching HLA type. Study findings and constraints: CMV carriers with the relevant HLA were identified by cumulative public TCR beta family frequency. Across the ex vivo response, the dominant clonotypes were HLA-C-restricted CMV-specific TCR beta clonotypes.

TCRdb recomputed calls from the reads with MiXCR, one row per CDR3 protein. The table records 640,000 or so distinct CDR3 sequences, around a third of them present only once. A note on this clonotype: Its antigen is currently unknown.

V dropped 1 base and J dropped 9 bases, with 17 bases sitting between them. The CDR3 is 15 amino acids. Germline V lookup: CDR1 SGHRS, CDR2 YFSETQ. The TCR was taken from a human donor in good health (CMV status not recorded). Some clones in this sample may be carry-over from other donors' samples. The rearrangement uses TRBV5-1 and TRBJ2-1, with D hard to call. The sample consisted of cultured PBMCs, taken from culture after CMV antigen stimulation. The DNA of the CDR3 is TGCGCCAGCAGCTTGTCTGCGAGTCCCGTAGTTGAGCAGTTCTTC. Translated: CASSLSASPVVEQFF.